This TCR beta chain was retrieved from a study of cytomegalovirus exposure and HLA in healthy donors. The study ran its PCR with 60 Vbeta and 13 Jbeta primers. The assay was immunoSEQ multiplex PCR, and TCRdb's table has in-frame clones only and misses some. The sample includes 81,000 or so clones, about 81% of them seen just once. The TCR sequence derives from a man in his sixties in good health and CMV-seronegative. Sequenced material: PBMCs.

In DNA, the CDR3 is TGTGCCAGCAGAAGCGGAACGGGGGGGCTTGTAGGAGATACGCAGTATTTT. Amino acids: CASRSGTGGLVGDTQYF. V is TRBV7-6 and J is TRBJ2-3; TRBD2 aligns across 8 bases. There are 17 residues in the CDR3. Germline CDR1 and CDR2: SGHVS and FNYEAQ. V dropped 6 bases and J dropped 5; count of bases not matched to a gene: 16.